Listed here are 29 T cell receptor beta chains from one sample, sequenced in a study of T cells in Graves' hyperthyroidism and ophthalmopathy. From RNA transcripts, TCR beta CDR3 regions were amplified. TCR CDR3 regions were first amplified by RT-PCR with HTBI primers. TCRdb re-called the multiplex PCR reads with MiXCR, one entry per CDR3 protein. Among 380,000 or so distinct CDR3 sequences, about 15% were seen once, and the ten largest hold 20% to 25%. Sequenced: blood. These receptors were collected from a woman in her thirties with Graves' hyperthyroidism.

This clonotype has a handful of counts. The chain joins TRBV30 to TRBJ2-2, with D uncertain. CDR1 and CDR2 (germline): GTSNPN, SVGIG (reference sequence). This CDR3 has 11 amino acids. V gave up 4 bases and J gave up 5 bases, with 5 bases separating them. CDR3 sequence reads: CAWKITGELFF. In DNA form, the CDR3 reads TGTGCCTGGAAGATTACCGGGGAGCTGTTTTTT.

There are many counts of this clonotype. CDR3 in amino acids: CASSFGGDNEQFF. CDR3 nucleotides: TGTGCCAGCAGCTTTGGAGGGGACAATGAGCAGTTCTTC. The chain recombines TRBV11-2 with TRBJ2-1, with a tentative D call TRBD2 (6 bases). The V end was cut by 3 bases, the J end by 5 bases, with 8 bases between. CDR1 SGHAT and CDR2 FQNNGV come from the germline V gene. This CDR3 region has 13 residues.

The chain uses TRBV18 and TRBJ2-7; D is unclear. Germline lookup yields CDR1 KGHSH and CDR2 LQKENI. CDR3 length equals 18 residues. The V end was cut by 4 bases, the J end by 3 bases, with 25 bases between. The DNA of the CDR3 is TGTGCCAGCTCACGTCCCAGCTCCATGGGAATAGCTATCTACGAGCAGTACTTC. Translation: CASSRPSSMGIAIYEQYF. The entire variable domain, with the rest obtained from reference TRBV18 and TRBJ2-7, is as follows: NAGVMQNPRHLVRRRGQEARLRCSPMKGHSHVYWYRQLPEEGLKFMVYLQKENIIDESGMPKERFSAEFPKEGPSILRIQQVVRGDSAAYFCASSRPSSMGIAIYEQYFGPGTRLTVT.

The count of this clonotype is one. The V gene is TRBV9, the J gene TRBJ2-7, with D maybe TRBD1 (7 bases). This CDR3 is 14 amino acids long. CDR1 and CDR2 (germline): SGDLS, YYNGEE. V lost 4 bases, J lost 3 bases, and 14 bases lay in between. In nucleotides, the CDR3 is TGTGCCAGCAGCCCAGGGGGGAACAACTACGAGCAGTACTTC. Translation gives CASSPGGNNYEQYF.

The table lists this clonotype with a few counts. The CDR3 spells CSANPGTSGGNEQFF. In nucleotides, the CDR3 is TGCAGTGCAAATCCGGGGACTAGCGGGGGTAACGAGCAGTTCTTC. The V and J genes are TRBV20-1 and TRBJ2-1; 14 nucleotides match TRBD2. From germline, CDR1 is DFQATT and CDR2 SNEGSKA (reference sequence). CDR3 length equals 15 residues. V shed 6 bases and J 10 bases; nucleotides not matched to a gene: 11.

There are many counts of this clonotype. The CDR3 nucleotides read TGTGCCAGCAGTACAGGGGGCGGCTTTTTGGACGAGCAGTACTTC. It specifies CASSTGGGFLDEQYF. This chain links TRBV6-2 or TRBV6-3 with TRBJ2-7, with 9 bases that match TRBD1. In germline, CDR1 is MNHEY, CDR2 SVGEGT. The CDR3 sequence is 15 residues long. After removal of 5 bases from V and 5 bases from J, the junction contained 10 bases not matched to a gene.

This clonotype was found a few times. The chain joins TRBV13 to TRBJ2-5; D not resolved. The CDR3 extends over 17 amino acids. V lost 1 base to trimming and J lost 7 bases, with 22 bases between them. The germline CDR1 and CDR2 sequences are PRHDT and FYEKMQ (reference sequence). CDR3 sequence (DNA): TGTGCCAGCAGCTTAGCGCCGCCAGGCCCCAACCTAGGGACCCAGTACTTC. Its translation is CASSLAPPGPNLGTQYF.

Concerning this clonotype: A much larger clonotype is one base distant, so this may be a read error. The chain combines TRBV7-8 with TRBJ1-2; D not certain. The ends were cut back, 0 bases at V and 2 bases at J, with 4 bases in the middle. The CDR3 has 13 amino acids. Germline CDR1 is SGHVS and CDR2 is FQNEAQ. The chain's CDR3 is CASSLAPNYGYTF. CDR3 DNA: TGTGCCAGCAGCTTAGCGCCCAACTATGGCTACACCTTC.

The chain recombines TRBV6-2 or TRBV6-3 with TRBJ2-3; D remains ambiguous. The CDR3 length is 16 residues. Trimming stripped 2 bases from V and 4 bases from J, with 16 bases between. Germline V lookup: CDR1 MNHEY, CDR2 SVGEGT. CDR3 in DNA: TGTGCCAGCAGTTACAGAGGTATGACGACGTCAGATACGCAGTATTTT. Translated: CASSYRGMTTSDTQYF.

This clonotype was seen ten or more times. The chain uses TRBV5-6 and TRBJ1-1; 9 bases align to TRBD1. V was pared by 3 bases and J by 9 bases, with 9 bases of the junction left unmatched. CDR1 SGHDT and CDR2 YYEEEE come from the germline V gene. The CDR3 is 14 amino acids. The CDR3 region is CASSSVPGQGKAFF. In DNA, the CDR3 is TGTGCCAGCAGCTCCGTCCCGGGACAGGGAAAAGCTTTCTTT.

This clonotype was counted only a few times. The chain has TRBV7-2 and TRBJ2-5; a possible D gene is TRBD2 (5 bases). Between the trimmed V and J ends, which lost 0 bases and 1 base, there was a span of 12 bases. There are 16 residues in the CDR3. CDR1 is SGHTA, CDR2 FQGNSA, per germline. CDR3 sequence reads: CASSLARGPGQETQYF. CDR3 coding DNA: TGTGCCAGCAGCTTAGCGCGAGGGCCTGGCCAAGAGACCCAGTACTTC.

This clonotype was seen only a few times. The chain uses TRBV12-3 or TRBV12-4 and TRBJ1-1, with 10 bases aligning to TRBD1. With 6 bases clipped from V and 9 bases from J, the junction kept 7 bases outside the gene matches. The CDR3 covers 13 residues. This CDR3 is CASSPGTGVKAFF. In DNA form, the CDR3 reads TGTGCCAGCAGCCCCGGGACAGGGGTGAAAGCTTTCTTT.

In its sample, this clonotype was seen many times. A junction end diverges from the germline sequence, so it may reflect a read error. The rearrangement uses TRBV24-1 and TRBJ2-1; weak D call: TRBD1 (5 bases). Germline V lookup: CDR1 KGHDR, CDR2 SFDVKD. The CDR3 spans 15 residues. DNA of the CDR3: TGTGCCACCAGAGGACCCGACAGATCCTCCAATGAGCAGTTCTTC. This sequence encodes CATRGPDRSSNEQFF.

In the case of this clonotype: This clone may be a read error of a much larger clone one base away. V and J are TRBV7-9 and TRBJ1-1; D perhaps matches TRBD1 (5 bases). CDR1 is SEHNR, CDR2 FQNEAQ, per germline (reference sequence). The CDR3 is 13 residues long. The CDR3 DNA sequence: TGTGCCAGCAGCTTCAGGGTAAACACTGGAGCTTTCTTT. Translating it yields CASSFRVNTGAFF. The complete variable domain, with remaining parts taken from reference TRBV7-9 and TRBJ1-1, reads DTGVSQNPRHKITKRGQNVTFRCDPISEHNRLYWYRQTLGQGPEFLTYFQNEAQLEKSRLLSDRFSAERPKGSFSTLEIQRTEQGDSAMYLCASSFRVNTGAFFGQGTRLTVV.

This clonotype was counted many times. V and J are TRBV28 and TRBJ2-7; 8 bases map to TRBD1. This CDR3 region has 15 residues. The V and J ends lost 6 bases and 0 bases, in that order; junction bases with no gene match: 7. Germline CDR1 MDHEN, CDR2 SYDVKM. The CDR3 nucleotides are TGTGCCAGCAGACAGACAGGGGCCTCCTCCTACGAGCAGTACTTC. This sequence encodes CASRQTGASSYEQYF.

This clonotype appeared many times. J is TRBJ2-7 and V is TRBV20-1, with D tentatively TRBD1 (6 bases). Germline CDR1 is DFQATT and CDR2 is SNEGSKA (reference sequence). CDR3 size: 13 residues. V was cut by 6 bases and J by 2 bases, with 14 bases left in between. CDR3: CSATGQRTYEQYF. The CDR3, as DNA: TGCAGTGCCACAGGACAGAGAACCTACGAGCAGTACTTC.

This clonotype has only a few counts. The rearrangement links TRBV6-2 or TRBV6-3 to TRBJ1-2; D call uncertain. The CDR3 loop spans 18 amino acids. V dropped 0 bases and J dropped 3 bases, with 20 bases sitting between them. In germline, CDR1 is MNHEY, CDR2 SVGEGT. The CDR3 DNA sequence: TGTGCCAGCAGTTACTCATCGTGGCCGACCTCTTCGCACTATGGCTACACCTTC. Protein: CASSYSSWPTSSHYGYTF.

This clonotype has a handful of counts. V gene TRBV7-2 combines with J gene TRBJ1-2, with 7 bases matching TRBD1. This CDR3 is 14 amino acids long. The V and J ends lost 5 bases and 7 bases, in that order; junction bases with no gene match: 10. Germline CDR1 reads SGHTA; CDR2 reads FQGNSA. The CDR3 DNA reads as TGTGCCAGCAGCAAAGGTGGACAGGATTTTGGCTACACCTTC. It specifies CASSKGGQDFGYTF.

This clonotype was found a few times. V is TRBV9 and J is TRBJ2-1; D gene unclear. This CDR3 has 15 residues. V was pared by 1 base and J by 4 bases, with 12 bases between. The germline V gene encodes CDR1 SGDLS and CDR2 YYNGEE. The CDR3 region has the DNA TGTGCCAGCAGCGTATCACCCCTTCTATACAATGAGCAGTTCTTC. Its protein product is CASSVSPLLYNEQFF.

This clonotype was counted between two and nine times. The chain has TRBV30 and TRBJ2-7; D unresolved. Trimming removed 8 bases at V and 4 bases at J, with 9 bases between. The germline gives CDR1 GTSNPN, CDR2 SVGIG (reference sequence). This CDR3 has 10 amino acids. The CDR3 region has the DNA TGTGCCGGCCGACTTTACGAGCAGTACTTC. Translating gives CAGRLYEQYF.

The chain uses TRBV7-2 and TRBJ2-6; no firm D call. This CDR3 has 15 residues. Germline CDR1 is SGHTA and CDR2 is FQGNSA. Trimming removed 4 bases at V and 1 base at J, with 8 bases between. The CDR3 here is CASSSDPSGANVLTF. The CDR3 DNA is TGTGCCAGCAGCTCGGATCCGTCTGGGGCCAACGTCCTGACTTTC.

V usage is TRBV24-1 and J usage is TRBJ1-5; D is unclear. With 1 base removed from V and 6 bases from J, the gap between germline ends came to 9 bases. The germline V gene has CDR1 KGHDR and CDR2 SFDVKD. This CDR3 spans 14 amino acids. CDR3: CATSDFGFGQPQHF. CDR3 nucleotide sequence: TGTGCCACCAGTGATTTCGGTTTCGGTCAGCCCCAGCATTTT.

CDR3 sequence (DNA): TGTGCCTGGAGTGTACCGGGTCCTTCGAAGCAGTACTTC. Encoded protein: CAWSVPGPSKQYF. The V call is TRBV30, the J call TRBJ2-7; D remains ambiguous. The CDR3 sequence is 13 residues long. Germline V lookup: CDR1 GTSNPN, CDR2 SVGIG (reference sequence). V dropped 0 bases and J dropped 8 bases, with 14 bases sitting between them.

This clonotype was counted ten times or more. The chain has TRBV2 and TRBJ2-1; perhaps TRBD1 as D (5 bases). The CDR3 spans 15 residues. The V and J ends lost 4 bases and 9 bases respectively, with 19 bases between them. Germline V gene sequence: CDR1 SNHLY, CDR2 FYNNEI. The DNA for the CDR3 is TGTGCCAGCAGTGTTAGGGGCAGGGTTGGCGGTGAGCAGTTCTTC. As protein: CASSVRGRVGGEQFF. The whole variable domain, remainder taken from reference TRBV2 and TRBJ2-1, is EPEVTQTPSHQVTQMGQEVILRCVPISNHLYFYWYRQILGQKVEFLVSFYNNEISEKSEIFDDQFSVERPDGSNFTLKIRSTKLEDSAMYFCASSVRGRVGGEQFFGPGTRLTVL.

This clonotype appeared many times. The CDR3 loop reads CASSFTGGAHEQFF. In nucleotides, the CDR3 is TGTGCCAGCAGCTTTACAGGGGGCGCCCATGAGCAGTTCTTC. The genes are TRBV7-9 and TRBJ2-1; 9 bases fit TRBD1. CDR3 length: 14 amino acids. The germline V gene has CDR1 SEHNR and CDR2 FQNEAQ (reference sequence). V shed 3 bases and J 8 bases; nucleotides not matched to a gene: 5. Variable domain in full (rest from reference TRBV7-9 and TRBJ2-1): DTGVSQNPRHKITKRGQNVTFRCDPISEHNRLYWYRQTLGQGPEFLTYFQNEAQLEKSRLLSDRFSAERPKGSFSTLEIQRTEQGDSAMYLCASSFTGGAHEQFFGPGTRLTVL.

In this sample, this clonotype turned up many times. The V gene is TRBV28, the J gene TRBJ1-2, with 8 bases identical to TRBD1. This CDR3 contains 13 residues. Per the germline V gene, CDR1 is MDHEN and CDR2 is SYDVKM. V dropped 5 bases and J dropped 4; count of bases not matched to a gene: 3. The CDR3 loop reads CASSTGGGYGYTF. CDR3 in DNA: TGTGCCAGCAGTACAGGGGGGGGCTATGGCTACACCTTC.

There are many counts of this clonotype. The chain joins TRBV12-3 or TRBV12-4 to TRBJ2-2; D is unresolved. There are 12 residues in the CDR3. Trimming removed 5 bases at V and 5 bases at J, with 6 bases between. As DNA, the CDR3 is TGTGCCAGCAGTCCAAGGACCGGGGAGCTGTTTTTT. It encodes CASSPRTGELFF.

The chain joins TRBV6-2 or TRBV6-3 to TRBJ2-7; 9 bases map to TRBD2. V trimming: 7 bases; J trimming: 3 bases; junction bases outside the gene matches: 16. The CDR3 runs to 17 residues. Germline V gene lookup returns CDR1 MNHEY and CDR2 SVGEGT. The CDR3 here is CASTPYRVGTSFYEQYF. The CDR3 DNA sequence: TGTGCCAGCACCCCTTATAGGGTTGGGACTAGCTTCTACGAGCAGTACTTC.

The chain recombines TRBV7-9 with TRBJ2-5; D remains unclear. V lost 8 bases, J lost 1 base, and 14 bases lay in between. CDR1 SEHNR and CDR2 FQNEAQ come from the germline V gene (reference sequence). The CDR3 has 14 amino acids. The CDR3 nucleotides read TGTGCCAGCTCTTCAGGAATTTTCCAAGAGACCCAGTACTTC. Its translation is CASSSGIFQETQYF.